The sequence of this T cell receptor (beta chain) was determined in a study of cytomegalovirus exposure and HLA in healthy donors. Study conclusions and caveats: Per published accounts, TCR beta sequences correctly predicted the HLA-A and HLA-B alleles of most subjects. Analyses of presence and absence presupposed an approximately uniform sequencing depth across donors.

The PCR contained 60 Vbeta and 13 Jbeta primers. Sequencing used immunoSEQ multiplex PCR; TCRdb keeps in-frame clones, though not all of them. The data contain roughly 120,000 clones, under 85% of them seen just once; the ten biggest clones take up 4% to 4.5%. Comment on this clone: The antigen remains unidentified.

CDR1 SGHVS and CDR2 FQNEAQ come from the germline V gene. Trimming at V came to 4 bases and at J to 6 bases, leaving 9 bases not matched to a gene. The CDR3 consists of 15 residues. This TCR derives from a woman between 45 and 60 years old in good health and CMV-seropositive. The sequencing sample was made of PBMCs. The chain is built from TRBV7-8 and TRBJ2-7; 10 nucleotides agree with TRBD1. CDR3 in DNA: TGTGCCAGCAGCTCCTATACCGGGACAGGGGTCGAGCAGTACTTC. Its protein is CASSSYTGTGVEQYF.